Below, one T cell receptor (beta chain) is given with its context. The target antigen is unknown. A junction end diverges from the germline sequence, so it may reflect a read error. The data were taken from a study of Graves' ophthalmopathy and Graves' hyperthyroidism. General study points: Most expanded clonotypes from thyroid (those above 0.001 frequency) were also found in blood. With a specificity of under 85% and a sensitivity of around 70%, the model predicted ophthalmopathy progression.

Isolation of PBMCs was performed using roughly 10 ml of fresh peripheral blood. Using RNA transcripts, the TCR beta CDR3 regions were amplified. Scientists carried out first-round RT-PCR using HTBI primers and then a second-round multiplex PCR. TCRdb reanalysed the multiplex PCR reads using MiXCR and keeps one entry per CDR3 protein. Among a few hundred thousand distinct CDR3 sequences listed, 17% were seen once. The TCR was taken from an adult woman with stable Graves' hyperthyroidism. The sample consisted of peripheral blood.

CDR3 bases: TGCGCCAGCAGCTTATTCGTAAGGGCGGGAGGGAGCGAAGAGACCCGGTACTTC. Translating gives CASSLFVRAGGSEETRYF. The chain links TRBV5-1 to TRBJ2-5, with 9 bases identical to TRBD2. Germline V CDR1 and CDR2: SGHRS, YFSETQ. The CDR3 length is 18 residues. Together with reference TRBV5-1 and TRBJ2-5, the CDR3 gives the full variable domain: KAGVTQTPRYLIKTRGQQVTLSCSPISGHRSVSWYQQTPGQGLQFLFEYFSETQRNKGNFPGRFSGRQFSNSRSEMNVSTLELGDSALYLCASSLFVRAGGSEETRYFGPGTRLLVL.